Each of the 7 T cell receptor beta chains below was sequenced from the same sample in a study of graft-versus-host responses after intestinal transplantation. Their target antigens are unknown. The data were produced by immunoSEQ multiplex PCR, yet TCRdb's version contains in-frame clones alone and is incomplete. Among 100,000 to 140,000 clones, approximately 86% were seen once, and the ten largest hold roughly 0.64%. The source material was unstimulated CD4+ T cells sorted from spleen or lymph node cells, sampled before transplant. Every receptor here comes from a human donor who was the organ donor for an intestinal transplant.

J is TRBJ2-2 and V is TRBV9; D may be TRBD1 (5 bases). V lost 3 bases to trimming and J lost 7 bases, with 16 bases between them. The germline gives CDR1 SGDLS, CDR2 YYNGEE. The CDR3 length is 15 residues. The CDR3 bases are TGTGCCAGCAGCGGGGTTGGCAGGGAAATCGGGGAGCTGTTTTTT. Translated: CASSGVGREIGELFF.

This clone was seen a single time. This chain joins TRBV7-2 and TRBJ1-5, with TRBD1 matching over 8 bases. Germline trimming cut 3 bases from V and 6 bases from J; bases unmatched to any gene: 4. The CDR3 loop spans 14 amino acids. Per the germline V gene, CDR1 is SGHTA and CDR2 is FQGNSA. CDR3 loop: CASSLDRVGQPQHF. CDR3 sequence (DNA): TGTGCCAGCAGCTTGGACAGGGTGGGTCAGCCCCAGCATTTT.

The chain links TRBV11-3 to TRBJ2-1; 9 bases agree with TRBD2. After removal of 4 bases from V and 7 bases from J, the junction contained 14 bases not matched to a gene. Germline lookup yields CDR1 SGHNT and CDR2 YENEEA. The CDR3 runs 17 residues. In DNA form, the CDR3 reads TGTGCCAGCAGCTCCACTCTAGCGGGGCCGGGTAAAAATGAGCAGTTCTTC. Protein sequence: CASSSTLAGPGKNEQFF.

The CDR3 nucleotides are TGTGCCAGCAGTCGGGGGGGACTCTCTACAGATACGCAGTATTTT. Translation: CASSRGGLSTDTQYF. This sequence joins TRBV2 and TRBJ2-3; 8 bases agree with TRBD2. CDR1 and CDR2 (germline): SNHLY, FYNNEI. Unmatched junction bases numbered 7, after V lost 5 bases and J lost 3 bases. This CDR3 is 15 amino acids long.

This clone has a single count. The chain is built from TRBV5-1 and TRBJ1-2; 11 bases agree with TRBD1. The CDR3 extends over 13 amino acids. Unmatched junction bases numbered 2, after V lost 4 bases and J lost 6 bases. Per the germline V gene, CDR1 is SGHRS and CDR2 is YFSETQ. CDR3: CASSPGQGDGYTF. In DNA form, the CDR3 reads TGCGCCAGCAGCCCGGGACAGGGGGATGGCTACACCTTC.

The chain has TRBV29-1 and TRBJ1-1, with D unresolved. Germline V gene sequence: CDR1 SQVTM, CDR2 ANQGSEA. Trimming left V 5 bases short and J 8 bases short, with 12 bases between. CDR3 length: 11 amino acids. The CDR3 spells CSVSPGPEAFF. The CDR3 coding sequence is TGCAGCGTTTCACCCGGGCCAGAAGCTTTCTTT.

CDR3 loop: CASSPDRAGSPLHF. The CDR3 DNA reads as TGCGCCAGCAGTCCTGACAGGGCAGGATCACCCCTCCACTTT. The chain recombines TRBV10-1 with TRBJ1-6; 7 bases map to TRBD1. Germline-derived CDR1 and CDR2 are WNHNN and SYGVQD (reference sequence). The ends lost 5 bases at V and 10 bases at J; junction bases unmatched: 8. The CDR3 runs to 14 residues.